The 32 T cell receptor beta chains reported below all come from one sample, sequenced in a study of CD8+CD57+ T cells in acquired aplastic anemia. Individuals selected for sequencing had exhibited CD8+CD57+ cell expansion on flow cytometry. TCR beta VDJ combinations and CDR3 sequences were profiled from genomic DNA. From the reads, TCRdb called clonotypes with MiXCR, one entry per CDR3 protein. This table holds about 240,000 distinct CDR3 sequences, roughly half found once. Sequences were obtained from sorted CD4+, CD8+, or CD8+CD57+ T cells (not recorded which) from PBMCs. These receptors were collected from a human donor with aplastic anemia.

There are many counts of this clonotype. The rearrangement joins TRBV19 to TRBJ2-7, with TRBD1 identical over 9 bases. J gave up 2 bases and V 3 bases, and 2 bases lay outside the gene matches. Per the germline V gene, CDR1 is LNHDA and CDR2 is SQIVND (reference sequence). The CDR3 runs 14 residues. The CDR3 DNA sequence: TGTGCCAGTAGTATGGGGACAGGGACCTACGAGCAGTACTTC. Translating gives CASSMGTGTYEQYF.

The rearrangement links TRBV9 to TRBJ1-6, with no clear D. CDR1 is SGDLS and CDR2 is YYNGEE in the germline V gene. The ends were cut back, 4 bases at V and 4 bases at J, with 18 bases in the middle. The CDR3 length is 17 residues. The CDR3 here is CASSPYQELGYNSPLHF. Written as DNA, the CDR3 is TGTGCCAGCAGCCCCTATCAGGAGCTGGGATATAATTCACCCCTCCACTTT. The variable domain in full, completed from reference TRBV9 and TRBJ1-6, reads DSGVTQTPKHLITATGQRVTLRCSPRSGDLSVYWYQQSLDQGLQFLIQYYNGEERAKGNILERFSAQQFPDLHSELNLSSLELGDSALYFCASSPYQELGYNSPLHFGNGTRLTVT.

Concerning this clonotype: Just one base apart from a much larger clone, this may be a read error. The chain couples TRBV28 to TRBJ1-1; D is unresolved. The CDR3 length is 12 residues. The germline V gene encodes CDR1 MDHEN and CDR2 SYDVKM. The CDR3 DNA reads as TGTGCCAGCAGAGACATAAACACTGAAGCTCTCTTT. Its translation: CASRDINTEALF.

This clonotype appeared a single time. One junction end disagrees with the germline gene, perhaps due to a read error. V gene TRBV7-2 combines with J gene TRBJ1-6; a possible D gene is TRBD1 (5 bases). CDR3 size: 15 residues. Germline CDR1 and CDR2: SGHTA and FQGNSA. Here the CDR3 DNA reads TGTGCCAGCAGTTTAGCAGGGAACTCTAATTCACCCCTCCACTTT. Translated: CASSLAGNSNSPLHF.

This clonotype has a count of ten or more. CDR3 sequence: CASSPTVNTGELFF. CDR3 sequence (DNA): TGTGCCAGCAGTCCCACGGTGAACACCGGGGAGCTGTTTTTT. The J gene is TRBJ2-2, the V gene TRBV2; no reliable D call. V shed 5 bases and J shed 1 base, with 8 bases lying between them. This CDR3 is 14 amino acids long. Looked up from germline, CDR1 is SNHLY and CDR2 is FYNNEI. The full variable domain, with the rest looked up from reference TRBV2 and TRBJ2-2, is EPEVTQTPSHQVTQMGQEVILRCVPISNHLYFYWYRQILGQKVEFLVSFYNNEISEKSEIFDDQFSVERPDGSNFTLKIRSTKLEDSAMYFCASSPTVNTGELFFGEGSRLTVL.

This clonotype appeared many times. The chain employs TRBV25-1 and TRBJ2-1; D possibly uses TRBD1 or TRBD2 (5 bases each). Germline V gene sequence: CDR1 MGHDK, CDR2 SYGVNS. There are 11 residues in the CDR3. Trimming shortened V by 3 bases and J by 15 bases, and 12 bases separated the two germline ends. CDR3 bases: TGTGCCAGCAGTGAGGGGGTTGGGGCGTTCTTC. This gives the protein CASSEGVGAFF.

Details on this clonotype: A much bigger clone sits one base away, suggesting this may be a read error. This rearrangement joins TRBV5-6 to TRBJ2-1; TRBD2 might be the D (7 bases). The CDR3 length is 15 residues. Trimming removed 4 bases at V and 12 bases at J, with 23 bases between. Germline CDR1 SGHDT, CDR2 YYEEEE. DNA for the CDR3: TGTGCCAGCAGCGTCGGACGGGGGGCGGACAAGGGGCAGTTCTTC. Translated, it gives CASSVGRGADKGQFF.

The table lists this clonotype with a few counts. The chain is built from TRBV29-1 and TRBJ2-2; D is unclear. The CDR3 totals 14 residues. Germline CDR1 and CDR2: SQVTM and ANQGSEA. Trimming left V 4 bases short and J 0 bases short, with 9 bases between. The CDR3 DNA reads TGCAGCGTTGTAAGGGATACGAACACCGGGGAGCTGTTTTTT. This sequence encodes CSVVRDTNTGELFF.

The chain's CDR3 is CSARTDAGADTQYF. In DNA, the CDR3 is TGCAGTGCTAGAACTGACGCGGGGGCAGATACGCAGTATTTT. This rearrangement joins TRBV20-1 to TRBJ2-3; 7 bases are a match to TRBD2. After removal of 2 bases from V and 4 bases from J, the junction contained 6 bases not matched to a gene. Per germline, CDR1 DFQATT and CDR2 SNEGSKA (reference sequence). This CDR3 region has 14 residues.

The rearrangement uses TRBV9 and TRBJ2-1; TRBD2 aligns across 10 bases. CDR1 and CDR2 from the germline V gene are SGDLS and YYNGEE. After removal of 0 bases from V and 10 bases from J, the junction contained 10 bases not matched to a gene. The CDR3 is 16 amino acids. The CDR3 sequence is CASSVARASGSSEQFF. CDR3 DNA: TGTGCCAGCAGCGTAGCTCGGGCTAGCGGGAGTAGCGAGCAGTTCTTC.

This clonotype was seen once. The chain joins TRBV24-1 to TRBJ1-1, with TRBD1 as a possible D gene (5 bases). This CDR3 has 14 residues. V lost 4 bases to trimming and J lost 4 bases, with 12 bases between them. Germline V gene data show CDR1 as KGHDR and CDR2 as SFDVKD. The DNA of the CDR3 is TGTGCCACCAGTGAGGGACGCCGGGTCACTGAAGCTTTCTTT. Encoded protein: CATSEGRRVTEAFF.

The chain couples TRBV7-9 to TRBJ2-1, with D perhaps matching TRBD2 (6 bases). The CDR3 totals 15 residues. The germline gives CDR1 SEHNR, CDR2 FQNEAQ (reference sequence). Trimming took off 5 bases at V and 2 bases at J, with 13 bases between the two ends. This CDR3 reads CASSVVGGTYNEQFF. CDR3 nucleotides: TGTGCCAGCAGCGTTGTCGGCGGGACCTACAATGAGCAGTTCTTC.

In this sample, this clonotype turned up many times. The V and J genes are TRBV15 and TRBJ2-1, with D possibly being TRBD1 (6 bases). The germline V gene has CDR1 LNHNV and CDR2 YYDKDF (reference sequence). The CDR3 extends over 13 amino acids. Between the trimmed V and J ends, which lost 3 bases and 7 bases, there was a span of 10 bases. CDR3 nucleotide sequence: TGTGCCACCAGCAGTCCCGACAGGAATGAGCAGTTCTTC. Its translation: CATSSPDRNEQFF.

The chain has TRBV15 and TRBJ1-1; D not resolved. This CDR3 is 15 amino acids long. Germline V lookup: CDR1 LNHNV, CDR2 YYDKDF (reference sequence). V dropped 1 base and J dropped 1 base, with 10 bases sitting between them. The CDR3 sequence: CATSRGVAANTEAFF. The CDR3, as DNA: TGTGCCACCAGCAGAGGGGTGGCGGCGAACACTGAAGCTTTCTTT.

This clonotype was observed many times. V is TRBV4-3 and J is TRBJ2-2, with no clear D. CDR1 and CDR2 from the germline V gene are LGHNA and YSLEER. Trimming shortened V by 1 base and J by 0 bases, and 9 bases separated the two germline ends. This CDR3 is 16 amino acids long. The CDR3 DNA reads as TGCGCCAGCAGCCAAGGTTCCAGCACGAACACCGGGGAGCTGTTTTTT. It codes for CASSQGSSTNTGELFF.

Details on this clonotype: The junction departs from the called germline gene at one end, perhaps through a read error. The chain uses TRBV6-4 and TRBJ2-5, with TRBD2 matching over 10 bases. The CDR3 sequence is 16 residues long. Germline V gene data show CDR1 as MRHNA and CDR2 as SNTAGT. For the CDR3, the DNA is TGTGCCAGCAGTGAACTAGCGGGGACTACACAAGAGACCCAGTGCTTC. As protein: CASSELAGTTQETQCF.

This clonotype was counted a few times. The CDR3 DNA follows: TGTGCCAGCAGCCAGGGACAGCTCTCTGGAAACACCATATATTTT. As protein: CASSQGQLSGNTIYF. The chain joins TRBV5-6 to TRBJ1-3; 7 bases map to TRBD1. This CDR3 has 15 amino acids. V lost 4 bases and J lost 0; bases outside the gene matches: 4. Germline V CDR1 and CDR2: SGHDT, YYEEEE.

This chain uses TRBV9 with TRBJ1-2; TRBD1 is a possible D gene (5 bases). The germline V and J ends were trimmed by 4 bases and 5 bases, with 27 bases remaining between them. This CDR3 is 18 amino acids long. Germline V gene data show CDR1 as SGDLS and CDR2 as YYNGEE. The CDR3 is CASSQAGIRQYPWYGYTF. As DNA, the CDR3 is TGTGCCAGCAGCCAAGCGGGGATTCGACAGTACCCCTGGTATGGCTACACCTTC.

In DNA, the CDR3 is TGCGCCAGCAGTCCACTTAGTGGGGGAGGCACTGAAGCTTTCTTT. Translating gives CASSPLSGGGTEAFF. J is TRBJ1-1 and V is TRBV10-2; D perhaps matches TRBD1 (5 bases). Germline V gives CDR1 WSHSY, CDR2 SAAADI. This CDR3 has 15 residues. V was cut by 5 bases and J by 4 bases, with 17 bases left in between.

The rearrangement joins TRBV5-1 to TRBJ2-3; 9 bases match TRBD2. This CDR3 spans 16 amino acids. CDR1 SGHRS and CDR2 YFSETQ come from the germline V gene. V shed 0 bases, J shed 3 bases, and the junction held 5 bases outside the gene matches. CDR3 in DNA: TGCGCCAGCAGCTTGGGAGCGGGGGGAAGTACAGATACGCAGTATTTT. It yields the protein CASSLGAGGSTDTQYF.

The chain is built from TRBV3-2 and TRBJ2-1; the DNA was not used to check the table's D call, TRBD2. TRBV3-2 is designated a pseudogene. This CDR3 is built from 15 residues. CDR3 coding DNA: TGTGCCAGCAGCCTTTCAGCGGGACGGCCGGGTGAGCAGTTCTTC. Protein product: CASSLSAGRPGEQFF.

The chain uses TRBV24-1 and TRBJ1-5; D might be TRBD1 (5 bases). The V gene lost 3 bases and the J gene lost 3 bases, with 8 bases spanning the gap. The CDR3 loop spans 14 amino acids. Germline-derived CDR1 and CDR2 are KGHDR and SFDVKD. In nucleotides, the CDR3 is TGTGCCACCAGTGATCGGGACCCCAATCAGCCCCAGCATTTT. It specifies CATSDRDPNQPQHF.

In this sample, this clonotype turned up many times. The rearrangement joins TRBV7-6 to TRBJ2-3, with TRBD1 matching over 7 bases. V shed 5 bases, J shed 5 bases, and the junction held 10 bases outside the gene matches. Germline loops: CDR1 SGHVS, CDR2 FNYEAQ. The length of the CDR3 is 15 residues. CDR3 residues: CASSPRTGGGDTQYF. The CDR3 coding sequence is TGTGCCAGCAGCCCCCGGACAGGCGGTGGAGATACGCAGTATTTT. Looking up the rest from reference TRBV7-6 and TRBJ2-3 gives the full variable domain: GAGVSQSPRYKVTKRGQDVALRCDPISGHVSLYWYRQALGQGPEFLTYFNYEAQQDKSGLPNDRFSAERPEGSISTLTIQRTEQRDSAMYRCASSPRTGGGDTQYFGPGTRLTVL.

This clonotype was seen ten or more times. This chain connects TRBV7-8 to TRBJ1-3; 8 nucleotides agree with TRBD1. The CDR3 consists of 15 residues. Germline CDR1 and CDR2: SGHVS and FQNEAQ. V shed 5 bases and J 2 bases; nucleotides not matched to a gene: 5. The CDR3 DNA sequence: TGTGCCAGCAGCCCGAAACAGGGGGCTGGAAACACCATATATTTT. This encodes CASSPKQGAGNTIYF.

The CDR3 loop reads CASSLWIGGLRYNEQFF. The CDR3 DNA is TGTGCCAGCAGTCTATGGATAGGGGGACTTCGCTACAATGAGCAGTTCTTC. V usage is TRBV27 and J usage is TRBJ2-1; D may correspond to TRBD1 or TRBD2 (6 bases each). V was clipped by 5 bases and J by 3 bases, with 20 bases between them. Germline V lookup: CDR1 MNHEY, CDR2 SMNVEV (reference sequence). This CDR3 is built from 17 residues.

V usage is TRBV27 and J usage is TRBJ1-2, with 7 nucleotides matching TRBD1. This CDR3 region has 13 residues. The ends lost 3 bases at V and 6 bases at J; junction bases unmatched: 4. Germline CDR1 and CDR2: MNHEY and SMNVEV (reference sequence). CDR3: CASSFRQGDGYTF. The CDR3 DNA reads as TGTGCCAGCAGTTTCAGACAGGGAGATGGCTACACCTTC.

This clonotype was counted ten times or more. V and J are TRBV6-5 and TRBJ2-6; a possible D gene is TRBD1 (5 bases). There are 15 residues in the CDR3. V dropped 6 bases and J dropped 2 bases, with 11 bases sitting between them. The germline gives CDR1 MNHEY, CDR2 SVGAGI. This CDR3 reads CASRQPGTGANVLTF. The CDR3 coding sequence is TGTGCCAGCAGACAACCAGGGACTGGGGCCAACGTCCTGACTTTC.

Details on this clonotype: One end of the junction varies from germline; a read error may be responsible. The rearrangement links TRBV6-6 to TRBJ2-2; D gene ambiguous. This CDR3 comprises 13 residues. The germline V gene has CDR1 MNHNY and CDR2 SVGAGI (reference sequence). The CDR3 region has the DNA TGCGCCAGCAGTGATGGGAATCCCGGGGAGCTGTTTTTT. Encoded protein: CASSDGNPGELFF.

The rearrangement joins TRBV20-1 to TRBJ2-7; D uncertain. Germline V CDR1 and CDR2: DFQATT, SNEGSKA (reference sequence). The CDR3 runs 13 residues. The V gene lost 1 base and the J gene lost 2 bases, with 9 bases spanning the gap. CDR3 DNA sequence: TGCAGTGCTAGAGGGCCGTCCCCCTACGAGCAGTACTTC. Encoded protein: CSARGPSPYEQYF.

This clonotype was counted many times. The chain couples TRBV13 to TRBJ2-5; D not resolved. Trimming took off 5 bases at V and 4 bases at J, with 8 bases between the two ends. Germline V gene sequence: CDR1 PRHDT, CDR2 FYEKMQ (reference sequence). This CDR3 is 12 amino acids long. As DNA, the CDR3 is TGTGCCAGCAGCCGAGGTGGAGAGACCCAGTACTTC. The encoded protein is CASSRGGETQYF.

CDR3 loop: CASSPRTGGQPQHF. The CDR3 region has the DNA TGTGCCAGCAGTCCTCGGACAGGGGGTCAGCCCCAGCATTTT. The V gene is TRBV25-1, the J gene TRBJ1-5; 10 bases align to TRBD1. V was pared by 5 bases and J by 6 bases, with 4 bases of the junction left unmatched. CDR3 length: 14 amino acids. The germline gives CDR1 MGHDK, CDR2 SYGVNS.

The V and J genes are TRBV5-1 and TRBJ2-5, with D hard to call. Trimming cost V 2 bases and J 5 bases, with 10 bases left between them. The CDR3 has 13 amino acids. Germline V lookup: CDR1 SGHRS, CDR2 YFSETQ. CDR3 region: CASSFLVGETQYF. Written as DNA, the CDR3 is TGCGCCAGCAGCTTCCTTGTGGGCGAGACCCAGTACTTC.